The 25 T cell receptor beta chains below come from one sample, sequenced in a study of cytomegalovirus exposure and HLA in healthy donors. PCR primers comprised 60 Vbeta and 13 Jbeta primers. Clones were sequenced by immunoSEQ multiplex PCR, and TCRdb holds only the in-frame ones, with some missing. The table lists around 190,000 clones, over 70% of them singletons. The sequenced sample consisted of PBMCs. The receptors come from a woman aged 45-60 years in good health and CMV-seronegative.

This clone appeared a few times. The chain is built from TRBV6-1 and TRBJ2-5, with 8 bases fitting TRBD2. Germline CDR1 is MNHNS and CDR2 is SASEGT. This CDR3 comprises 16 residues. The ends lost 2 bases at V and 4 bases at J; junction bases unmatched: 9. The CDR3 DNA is TGTGCCAGCAGTGAAAATCCTGGGGCGGGAGGAGAGACCCAGTACTTC. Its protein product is CASSENPGAGGETQYF.

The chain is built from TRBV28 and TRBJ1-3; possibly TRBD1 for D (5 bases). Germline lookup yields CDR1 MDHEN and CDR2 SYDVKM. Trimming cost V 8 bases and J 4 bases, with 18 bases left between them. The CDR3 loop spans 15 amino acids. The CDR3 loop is CASAGWDWLGNTIYF. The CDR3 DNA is TGTGCCAGCGCGGGGTGGGACTGGTTGGGAAACACCATATATTTT.

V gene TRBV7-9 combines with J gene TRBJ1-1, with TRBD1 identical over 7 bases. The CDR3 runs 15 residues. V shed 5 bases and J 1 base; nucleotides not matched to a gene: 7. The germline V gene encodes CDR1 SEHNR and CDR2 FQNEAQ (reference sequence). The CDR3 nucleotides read TGTGCCAGCAGCCCCTCCGGGACAGCGAACACTGAAGCTTTCTTT. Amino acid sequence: CASSPSGTANTEAFF.

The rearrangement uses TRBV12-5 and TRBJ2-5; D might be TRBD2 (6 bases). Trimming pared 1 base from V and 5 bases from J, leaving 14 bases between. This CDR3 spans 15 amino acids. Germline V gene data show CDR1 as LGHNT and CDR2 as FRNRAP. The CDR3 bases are TGTGCTAGTGGTTTGGGGGCCCCTGGGGGGGAGACCCAGTACTTC. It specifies CASGLGAPGGETQYF.

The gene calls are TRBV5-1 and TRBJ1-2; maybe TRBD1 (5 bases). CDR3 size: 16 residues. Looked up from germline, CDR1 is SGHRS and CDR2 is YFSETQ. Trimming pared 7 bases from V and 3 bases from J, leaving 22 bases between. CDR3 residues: CASRELVKGTYYGYTF. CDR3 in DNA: TGCGCCAGCCGTGAGCTTGTCAAGGGGACTTACTATGGCTACACCTTC.

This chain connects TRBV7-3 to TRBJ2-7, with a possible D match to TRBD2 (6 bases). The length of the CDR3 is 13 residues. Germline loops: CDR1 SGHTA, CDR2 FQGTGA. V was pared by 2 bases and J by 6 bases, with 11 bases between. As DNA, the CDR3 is TGTGCCAGCAGCTTATCGACTAGAGGCGAGCAGTACTTC. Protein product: CASSLSTRGEQYF.

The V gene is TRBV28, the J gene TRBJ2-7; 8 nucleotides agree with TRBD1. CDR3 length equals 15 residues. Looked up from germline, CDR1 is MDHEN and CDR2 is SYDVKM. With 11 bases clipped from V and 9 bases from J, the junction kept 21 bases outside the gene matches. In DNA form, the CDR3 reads TGTGCCGCAACAGGGGGGCAGGGCCTTGGAAGCAGGCAGTACTTC. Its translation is CAATGGQGLGSRQYF.

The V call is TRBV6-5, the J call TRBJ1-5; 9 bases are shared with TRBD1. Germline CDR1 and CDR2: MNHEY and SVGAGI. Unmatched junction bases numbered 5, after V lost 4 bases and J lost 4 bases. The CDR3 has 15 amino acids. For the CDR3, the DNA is TGTGCCAGCAGTTCTGGGACAGGGAAGAATCAGCCCCAGCATTTT. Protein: CASSSGTGKNQPQHF.

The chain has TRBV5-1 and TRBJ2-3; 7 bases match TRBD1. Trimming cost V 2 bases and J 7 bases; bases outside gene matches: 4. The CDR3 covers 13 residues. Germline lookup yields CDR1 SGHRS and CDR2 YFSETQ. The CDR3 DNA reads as TGCGCCAGCAGCTTAGGGGGCGTGAATACGCAGTATTTT. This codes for CASSLGGVNTQYF.

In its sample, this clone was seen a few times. For the CDR3, the DNA is TGCGCCAGCAGCCGCGCAACCGTCTCCTACGAGCAGTACTTC. Translated, it gives CASSRATVSYEQYF. The V call is TRBV5-1, the J call TRBJ2-7, with D hard to call. V was shortened by 4 bases and J by 0 bases, with 11 bases between the two germline ends. From germline, CDR1 is SGHRS and CDR2 YFSETQ. This CDR3 has 14 residues.

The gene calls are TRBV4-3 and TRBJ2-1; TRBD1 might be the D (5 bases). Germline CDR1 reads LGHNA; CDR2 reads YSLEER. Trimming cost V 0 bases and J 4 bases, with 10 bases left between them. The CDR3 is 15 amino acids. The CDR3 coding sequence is TGCGCCAGCAGCCAAGACAGGGTAGGGTACAATGAGCAGTTCTTC. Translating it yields CASSQDRVGYNEQFF.

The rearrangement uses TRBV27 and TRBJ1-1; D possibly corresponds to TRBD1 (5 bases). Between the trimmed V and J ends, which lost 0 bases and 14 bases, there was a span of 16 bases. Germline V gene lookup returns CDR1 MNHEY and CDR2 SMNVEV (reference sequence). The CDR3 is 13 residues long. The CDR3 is CASSLSWRGDWFF. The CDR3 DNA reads TGTGCCAGCAGTTTATCCTGGCGGGGGGATTGGTTCTTT.

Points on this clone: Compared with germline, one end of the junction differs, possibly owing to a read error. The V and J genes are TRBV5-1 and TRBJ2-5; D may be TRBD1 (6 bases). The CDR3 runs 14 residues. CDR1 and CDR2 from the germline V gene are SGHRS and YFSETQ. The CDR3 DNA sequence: TGCGCTAGCAGCAAGGACAGATACCAAGAGACCCAGTACTTC. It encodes CASSKDRYQETQYF. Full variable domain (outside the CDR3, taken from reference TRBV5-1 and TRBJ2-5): KAGVTQTPRYLIKTRGQQVTLSCSPISGHRSVSWYQQTPGQGLQFLFEYFSETQRNKGNFPGRFSGRQFSNSRSEMNVSTLELGDSALYLCASSKDRYQETQYFGPGTRLLVL.

The CDR3 here is CASSQDTGEEKLFF. In DNA, the CDR3 is TGTGCCAGCTCACAGGATACAGGGGAAGAAAAACTGTTTTTT. This chain uses TRBV18 with TRBJ1-4, with TRBD1 matching 7 bases. Unmatched junction bases numbered 7, after V lost 4 bases and J lost 8 bases. This CDR3 is 14 amino acids long. In germline, CDR1 is KGHSH, CDR2 LQKENI.

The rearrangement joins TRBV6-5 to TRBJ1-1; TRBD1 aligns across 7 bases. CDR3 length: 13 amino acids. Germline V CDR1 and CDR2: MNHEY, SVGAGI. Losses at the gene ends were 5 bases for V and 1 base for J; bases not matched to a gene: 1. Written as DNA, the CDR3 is TGTGCCAGCAGTAACAGGGGGAACACTGAAGCTTTCTTT. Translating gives CASSNRGNTEAFF.

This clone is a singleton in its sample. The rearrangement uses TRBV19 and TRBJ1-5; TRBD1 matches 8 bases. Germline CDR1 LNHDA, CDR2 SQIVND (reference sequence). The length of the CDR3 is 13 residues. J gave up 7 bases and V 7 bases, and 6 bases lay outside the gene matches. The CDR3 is CASTPYRGQPQHF. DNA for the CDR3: TGTGCCAGTACACCTTACAGGGGGCAGCCCCAGCATTTT.

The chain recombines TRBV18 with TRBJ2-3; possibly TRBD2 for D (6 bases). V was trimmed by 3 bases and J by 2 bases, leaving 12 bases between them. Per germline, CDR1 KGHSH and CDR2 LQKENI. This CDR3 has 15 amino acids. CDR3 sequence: CASSPTWTTTDTQYF. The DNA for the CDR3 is TGTGCCAGCTCACCTACTTGGACTACCACAGATACGCAGTATTTT.

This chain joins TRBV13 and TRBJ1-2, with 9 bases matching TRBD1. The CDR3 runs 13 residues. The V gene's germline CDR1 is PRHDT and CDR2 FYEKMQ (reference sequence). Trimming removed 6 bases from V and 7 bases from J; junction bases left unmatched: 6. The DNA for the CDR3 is TGTGCCAGCAGACTACAGGGGGCTGCTGGCTACACCTTC. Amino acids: CASRLQGAAGYTF.

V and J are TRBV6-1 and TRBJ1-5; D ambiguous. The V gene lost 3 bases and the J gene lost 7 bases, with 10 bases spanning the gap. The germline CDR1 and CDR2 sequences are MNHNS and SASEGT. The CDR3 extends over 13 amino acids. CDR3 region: CASSEIGRQPQHF. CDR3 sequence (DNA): TGTGCCAGCAGTGAGATCGGGAGGCAGCCCCAGCATTTT.

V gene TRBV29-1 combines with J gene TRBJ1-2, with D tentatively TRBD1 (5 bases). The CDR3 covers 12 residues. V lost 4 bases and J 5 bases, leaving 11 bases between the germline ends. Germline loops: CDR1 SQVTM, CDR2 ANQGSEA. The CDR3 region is CSVGVGGYGYTF. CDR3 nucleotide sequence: TGCAGCGTTGGGGTGGGGGGATATGGCTACACCTTC.

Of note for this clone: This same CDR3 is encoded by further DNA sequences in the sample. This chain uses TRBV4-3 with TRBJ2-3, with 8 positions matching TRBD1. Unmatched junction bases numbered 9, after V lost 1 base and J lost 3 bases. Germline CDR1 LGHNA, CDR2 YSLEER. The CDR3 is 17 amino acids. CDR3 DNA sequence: TGCGCCAGCAGCCAAGTCGCGGGGCAGGGGGCGACAGATACGCAGTATTTT. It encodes CASSQVAGQGATDTQYF.

The CDR3 spells CASSREGEGNNEQFF. In nucleotides, the CDR3 is TGTGCCAGCAGCCGCGAGGGGGAGGGAAACAATGAGCAGTTCTTC. This chain links TRBV7-6 with TRBJ2-1; a possible D gene is TRBD2 (7 bases). Germline V CDR1 and CDR2: SGHVS, FNYEAQ. Trimming pared 5 bases from V and 5 bases from J, leaving 16 bases between. The CDR3 runs to 15 residues.

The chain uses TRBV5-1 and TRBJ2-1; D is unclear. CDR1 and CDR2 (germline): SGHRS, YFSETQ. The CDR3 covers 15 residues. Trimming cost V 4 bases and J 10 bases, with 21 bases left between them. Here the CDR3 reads CASSLDGATAIEQFF. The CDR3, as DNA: TGCGCCAGCAGCCTGGACGGAGCCACGGCAATCGAGCAGTTCTTC.

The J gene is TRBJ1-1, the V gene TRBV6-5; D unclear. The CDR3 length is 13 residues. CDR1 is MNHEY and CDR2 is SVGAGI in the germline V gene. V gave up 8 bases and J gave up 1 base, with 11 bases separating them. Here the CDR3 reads CASAVRENTEAFF. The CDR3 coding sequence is TGTGCCAGCGCAGTGCGGGAGAACACTGAAGCTTTCTTT.

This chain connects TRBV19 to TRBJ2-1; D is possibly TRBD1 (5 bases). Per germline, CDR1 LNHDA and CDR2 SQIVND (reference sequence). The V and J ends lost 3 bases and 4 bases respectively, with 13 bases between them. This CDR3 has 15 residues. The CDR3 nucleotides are TGTGCCAGTAGTATCCCAGGGTCTCGGTACAATGAGCAGTTCTTC. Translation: CASSIPGSRYNEQFF.